The 19 T cell receptor beta chains below were found in one sample sequenced in a study of blood T cells in healthy people across ages. PCR was performed a second time for about 7 to 11 cycles using a sample-barcoded 5' primer and a J-beta primer mix. MiXCR, applied by TCRdb to the 5' RACE reads, yields one record per CDR3 protein. This table holds some 1.5 million distinct CDR3 sequences, 25% to 30% found once. Sequences were obtained from blood. These receptors all come from a woman in her twenties or thirties in good health.

This clonotype occurred a few times. The genes are TRBV5-1 and TRBJ2-3, with 12 positions matching TRBD2. Trimming removed 3 bases from V and 4 bases from J; junction bases left unmatched: 3. Germline V CDR1 and CDR2: SGHRS, YFSETQ. This CDR3 spans 15 amino acids. CDR3 sequence: CASSWTSGTADTQYF. Here the CDR3 DNA reads TGCGCCAGCAGCTGGACTAGCGGGACTGCAGATACGCAGTATTTT.

The chain has TRBV5-1 and TRBJ1-2; D is uncertain. The CDR3 loop spans 13 amino acids. V gave up 1 base and J gave up 7 bases, with 11 bases separating them. Germline V gene sequence: CDR1 SGHRS, CDR2 YFSETQ. As DNA, the CDR3 is TGCGCCAGCAGCTTGTGGGGTTCCGGTGGCTACACCTTC. Protein sequence: CASSLWGSGGYTF.

In this sample, this clonotype turned up a few times. The chain combines TRBV6-5 with TRBJ2-1, with 8 positions matching TRBD2. The junction had 9 bases not matched to a gene; V was cut back by 6 bases and J by 8 bases. Germline V gene lookup returns CDR1 MNHEY and CDR2 SVGAGI. The CDR3 is 14 amino acids. The DNA of the CDR3 is TGTGCCAGCAGGGCGGGAGGCACGGGGTATGAGCAGTTCTTC. This codes for CASRAGGTGYEQFF.

The chain is built from TRBV6-6 and TRBJ1-5; a weak D match, TRBD1 (5 bases). Germline assignment: CDR1 MNHNY and CDR2 SVGAGI (reference sequence). Between the trimmed V and J ends, which lost 2 bases and 7 bases, there was a span of 15 bases. CDR3 length: 15 amino acids. Written as DNA, the CDR3 is TGTGCCAGCAGTTACGGGAGGGGCGCAGGGCAGCCCCAGCATTTT. This gives the protein CASSYGRGAGQPQHF.

This clonotype has a count of ten or more. Here the CDR3 reads CASSLGSGDIQYF. The CDR3 DNA sequence: TGCGCCAGCAGCTTGGGCAGCGGGGACATTCAGTACTTC. V is TRBV5-1 and J is TRBJ2-4, with 7 bases that match TRBD2. Germline trimming cut 0 bases from V and 8 bases from J; bases unmatched to any gene: 2. CDR1 SGHRS and CDR2 YFSETQ come from the germline V gene. This CDR3 has 13 amino acids.

This clonotype was seen a few times. This rearrangement joins TRBV29-1 to TRBJ2-5, with TRBD1 as a possible D gene (6 bases). Looked up from germline, CDR1 is SQVTM and CDR2 is ANQGSEA. V was shortened by 6 bases and J by 5 bases, with 19 bases between the two germline ends. This CDR3 is built from 14 residues. DNA of the CDR3: TGCAGCGTCCGAAACAGGGTGCGTGAGGAGACCCAGTACTTC. It yields the protein CSVRNRVREETQYF.

This clonotype appeared a few times. Here the CDR3 reads CASRPNSRLSHNEQFF. The CDR3 DNA sequence: TGTGCCAGCAGGCCTAACTCTAGGCTCTCTCACAATGAGCAGTTCTTC. V usage is TRBV28 and J usage is TRBJ2-1; no firm D call. The CDR3 loop spans 16 amino acids. In germline, CDR1 is MDHEN, CDR2 SYDVKM. Trimming removed 6 bases from V and 5 bases from J, with 20 bases in between.

The table lists this clonotype with a few counts. The genes are TRBV7-9 and TRBJ1-1; D gene uncertain. Trimming pared 1 base from V and 5 bases from J, leaving 8 bases between. Germline-derived CDR1 and CDR2 are SEHNR and FQNEAQ (reference sequence). The CDR3 consists of 13 residues. CDR3 in DNA: TGTGCCAGCAGCTTAGGGACCCAGACTGAAGCTTTCTTT. It specifies CASSLGTQTEAFF.

This clonotype has only a few counts. The rearrangement uses TRBV29-1 and TRBJ1-5, with D hard to call. V was clipped by 4 bases and J by 1 base, with 8 bases between them. There are 13 residues in the CDR3. Germline assignment: CDR1 SQVTM and CDR2 ANQGSEA. The CDR3, as DNA: TGCAGCGTTGGATATAGGAGCAATCAGCCCCAGCATTTT. It specifies CSVGYRSNQPQHF.

This clonotype has only a few counts. V is TRBV7-9 and J is TRBJ2-5, with a possible D match to TRBD2 (6 bases). Germline V gene lookup returns CDR1 SEHNR and CDR2 FQNEAQ (reference sequence). This CDR3 contains 12 residues. The ends were cut back, 6 bases at V and 5 bases at J, with 10 bases in the middle. As DNA, the CDR3 is TGTGCCAGCAGGCGGGATAAGGAGACCCAGTACTTC. It codes for CASRRDKETQYF.

V gene TRBV7-9 combines with J gene TRBJ1-1; the D is unclear. Germline-derived CDR1 and CDR2 are SEHNR and FQNEAQ (reference sequence). Trimming left V 1 base short and J 2 bases short, with 5 bases between. The CDR3 covers 13 residues. The CDR3 sequence is CASSLVINTEAFF. CDR3 in DNA: TGTGCCAGCAGCTTAGTAATCAACACTGAAGCTTTCTTT.

The V call is TRBV30, the J call TRBJ2-7; D is possibly TRBD1 or TRBD2 (5 bases each). The germline V gene has CDR1 GTSNPN and CDR2 SVGIG (reference sequence). Trimming took off 3 bases at V and 2 bases at J, with 11 bases between the two ends. The CDR3 loop spans 13 amino acids. CDR3 amino acids: CAWSLGAPYEQYF. CDR3 coding DNA: TGTGCCTGGAGCCTCGGGGCCCCCTACGAGCAGTACTTC.

This chain links TRBV20-1 with TRBJ2-3, with 8 positions matching TRBD2. The germline V gene encodes CDR1 DFQATT and CDR2 SNEGSKA (reference sequence). Trimming removed 0 bases from V and 5 bases from J; junction bases left unmatched: 4. The CDR3 loop spans 14 amino acids. This CDR3 reads CSARESLAGDTQYF. CDR3 DNA sequence: TGCAGTGCTAGAGAATCCCTAGCGGGAGATACGCAGTATTTT.

A few counts support this clonotype. The chain joins TRBV28 to TRBJ1-4; a weak D match, TRBD1 (6 bases). Germline CDR1 and CDR2: MDHEN and SYDVKM. CDR3 size: 10 residues. With 10 bases removed from V and 12 bases from J, the gap between germline ends came to 12 bases. The CDR3 loop reads CAIQGGELFF. As DNA, the CDR3 is TGTGCCATACAGGGAGGGGAACTGTTTTTT.

There are a few counts of this clonotype. The chain has TRBV5-6 and TRBJ2-7, with TRBD1 identical over 7 bases. The CDR3 runs 15 residues. V lost 4 bases, J lost 5 bases, and 12 bases stayed unmatched. Germline CDR1 reads SGHDT; CDR2 reads YYEEEE. CDR3 nucleotides: TGTGCCAGCAGCCCGACTTTGGACAGGAACGACGAGCAGTACTTC. Translating gives CASSPTLDRNDEQYF.

This clonotype was seen a handful of times. This clone may be a read error of a much larger clone one base away. The chain is built from TRBV29-1 and TRBJ2-1; tentatively, D is TRBD1 (5 bases). In germline, CDR1 is SQVTM, CDR2 ANQGSEA. The CDR3 consists of 12 residues. In nucleotides, the CDR3 is TGCAGCGCGATAAAGGACATCCACGAGCAGGACTTC. Protein: CSAIKDIHEQDF.

V usage is TRBV29-1 and J usage is TRBJ2-1; no definite D call. This CDR3 has 12 residues. V shed 3 bases and J shed 3 bases, with 6 bases lying between them. Per germline, CDR1 SQVTM and CDR2 ANQGSEA. CDR3 DNA sequence: TGCAGCGTTGAGCATTACTACAATGAGCAGTTCTTC. It translates to CSVEHYYNEQFF.

Only one count was recorded for this clonotype. One junction end does not reproduce the germline sequence, and a read error may be involved. The rearrangement links TRBV7-9 to TRBJ1-1, with D possibly TRBD1 on 5 matching bases. This CDR3 is 16 amino acids long. Looked up from germline, CDR1 is SEHNR and CDR2 is FQNEAQ (reference sequence). The CDR3 sequence is CASSLDWTLMNTGAFF. For the CDR3, the DNA is TGTGCCAGCAGCTTAGACTGGACACTCATGAACACTGGAGCTTTCTTT.

The rearrangement links TRBV28 to TRBJ2-5; D gene uncertain. CDR1 is MDHEN and CDR2 is SYDVKM in the germline V gene. Trimming took off 8 bases at V and 5 bases at J, with 18 bases between the two ends. The CDR3 totals 14 residues. The DNA of the CDR3 is TGTGCCAGCCGACCGCCCTGTTGGGTGGAGACCCAGTACTTC. Translated, it gives CASRPPCWVETQYF.